This T cell receptor beta chain was sequenced during a study of cytomegalovirus exposure and HLA in healthy donors. Notes on the study in general: Rates of TCR association differed by HLA locus in a later analysis, with DRB1 highest and HLA-C lowest. Earlier results showed most TCR beta V segments being productive about 87% or about 30% of the time. Most CMV-associated TCR beta chains appeared HLA-restricted in a later analysis.

Vbeta (60) and Jbeta (13) primers were used in the PCR. Profiled with immunoSEQ multiplex PCR; TCRdb holds only in-frame clones, not every one. The sample has tens of thousands of clones. For this clone: No antigen is known for it.

Germline V gene lookup returns CDR1 SGHAT and CDR2 FQNNGV. CDR3 length: 15 residues. With V trimmed by 4 bases and J by 4 bases, 1 base remained unmatched. V and J are TRBV11-2 and TRBJ2-2; 12 nucleotides line up with TRBD2. This TCR was sampled from a woman aged 30 to 39 in good health and CMV-seronegative. Source material: PBMCs. CDR3 nucleotide sequence: TGTGCCAGCAGCTCGGGACTAGCGGGCACCGGGGAGCTGTTTTTT. Translating gives CASSSGLAGTGELFF.